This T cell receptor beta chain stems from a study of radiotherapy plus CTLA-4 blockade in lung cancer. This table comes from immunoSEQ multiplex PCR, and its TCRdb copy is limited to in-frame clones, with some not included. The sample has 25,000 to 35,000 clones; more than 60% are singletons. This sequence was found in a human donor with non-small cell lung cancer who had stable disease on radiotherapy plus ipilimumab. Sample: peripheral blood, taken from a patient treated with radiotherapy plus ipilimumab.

For the CDR3, the DNA is TGTGCCTGGAAACCGGGACAGGGGATCGGAGAGACCCAGTACTTC. It codes for CAWKPGQGIGETQYF. The chain couples TRBV30 to TRBJ2-5; 10 nucleotides agree with TRBD1. V shed 4 bases and J 4 bases; nucleotides not matched to a gene: 9. The CDR3 has 15 amino acids. In germline, CDR1 is GTSNPN, CDR2 SVGIG (reference sequence).